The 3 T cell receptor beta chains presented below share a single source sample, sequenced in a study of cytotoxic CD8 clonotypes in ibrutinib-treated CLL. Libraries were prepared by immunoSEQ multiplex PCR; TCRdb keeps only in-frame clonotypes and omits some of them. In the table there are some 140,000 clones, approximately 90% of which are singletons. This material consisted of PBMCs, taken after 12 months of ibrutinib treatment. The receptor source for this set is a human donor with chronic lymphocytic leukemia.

The CDR3 coding sequence is TGTGCCAGCAGTCTGGACAGGGCTAGCGGCAATCAGCCCCAGCATTTT. It encodes CASSLDRASGNQPQHF. The V call is TRBV28, the J call TRBJ1-5; TRBD1 matches 8 bases. Trimming took 5 bases from V and 2 from J; bases not matched to a gene: 8. The CDR3 contains 16 residues. CDR1 MDHEN and CDR2 SYDVKM come from the germline V gene.

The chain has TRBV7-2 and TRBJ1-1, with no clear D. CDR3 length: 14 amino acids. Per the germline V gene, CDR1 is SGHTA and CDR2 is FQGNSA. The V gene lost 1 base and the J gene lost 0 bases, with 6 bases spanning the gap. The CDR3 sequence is CASSLGPLNTEAFF. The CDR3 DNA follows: TGTGCCAGCAGCTTAGGACCGTTGAACACTGAAGCTTTCTTT. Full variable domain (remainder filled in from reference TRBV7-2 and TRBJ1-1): GAGVSQSPSNKVTEKGKDVELRCDPISGHTALYWYRQSLGQGLEFLIYFQGNSAPDKSGLPSDRFSAERTGGSVSTLTIQRTQQEDSAVYLCASSLGPLNTEAFFGQGTRLTVV.

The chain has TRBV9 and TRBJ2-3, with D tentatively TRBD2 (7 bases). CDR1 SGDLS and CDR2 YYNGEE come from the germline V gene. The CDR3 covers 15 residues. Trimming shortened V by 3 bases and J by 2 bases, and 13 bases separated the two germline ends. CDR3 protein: CASSDTGGSTDTQYF. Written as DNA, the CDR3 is TGTGCCAGCAGCGATACGGGGGGCTCCACAGATACGCAGTATTTT.